This TCR beta chain was captured by sequencing in a study of CD8+ T cells in alopecia areata. The J segment lost 4 bases and the V segment lost 0 bases, leaving 5 bases of the junction unmatched. From germline, CDR1 is SGHTA and CDR2 FQGNSA. The CDR3 is 15 residues long. Isolated RNA was reverse transcribed into cDNA used as the sequencing template. The assay was immunoSEQ multiplex PCR, and TCRdb's table has in-frame clones only and misses some. The table shows roughly 250,000 clones, with roughly two thirds occurring only once. There are a few counts of this clone. The genes are TRBV7-2 and TRBJ2-5; 7 bases agree with TRBD2. The TCR comes from a human donor with alopecia areata. The source was CD4+ T cells sorted from blood, collected at week 0. Here the CDR3 reads CASSLAGEGRETQYF. In nucleotides, the CDR3 is TGTGCCAGCAGCTTAGCTGGGGAGGGACGAGAGACCCAGTACTTC. The full variable domain, with the rest looked up from reference TRBV7-2 and TRBJ2-5, is GAGVSQSPSNKVTEKGKDVELRCDPISGHTALYWYRQSLGQGLEFLIYFQGNSAPDKSGLPSDRFSAERTGGSVSTLTIQRTQQEDSAVYLCASSLAGEGRETQYFGPGTRLLVL.